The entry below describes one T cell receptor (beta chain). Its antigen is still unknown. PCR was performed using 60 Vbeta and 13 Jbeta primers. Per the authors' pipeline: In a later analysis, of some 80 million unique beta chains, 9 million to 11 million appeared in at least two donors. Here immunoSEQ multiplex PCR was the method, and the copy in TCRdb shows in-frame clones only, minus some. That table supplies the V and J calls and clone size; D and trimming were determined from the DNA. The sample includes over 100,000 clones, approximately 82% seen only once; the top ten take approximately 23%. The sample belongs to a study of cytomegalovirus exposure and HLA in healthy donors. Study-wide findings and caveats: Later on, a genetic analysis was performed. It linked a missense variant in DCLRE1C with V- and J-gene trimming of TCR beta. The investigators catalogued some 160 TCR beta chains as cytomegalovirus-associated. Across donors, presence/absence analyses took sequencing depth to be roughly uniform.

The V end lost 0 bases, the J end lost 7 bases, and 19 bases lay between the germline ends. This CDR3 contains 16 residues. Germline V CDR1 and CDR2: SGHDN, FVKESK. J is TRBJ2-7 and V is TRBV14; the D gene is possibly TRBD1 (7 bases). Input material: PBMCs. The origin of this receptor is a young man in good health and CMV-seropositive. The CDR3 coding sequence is TGTGCCAGCAGCCAAGATCCGGGTCAGGGGGGATGGGAGCAGTACTTC. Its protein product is CASSQDPGQGGWEQYF.